Below are 5 T cell receptor beta chains sequenced from a single sample in a study of T cell responses to AZD1222 COVID-19 vaccine. Generated by immunoSEQ multiplex PCR, the TCRdb table keeps only in-frame clones and is missing some. The sample carries 100,000 to 140,000 clones, around 92% recorded once. This sample comprised peripheral blood, obtained 28 days after the second AZD1222 dose. Receptors were obtained from an adult who received the AZD1222 COVID-19 vaccine.

The V gene is TRBV21-1, the J gene TRBJ1-5. TRBV21-1 is a pseudogene. The CDR3 extends over 16 amino acids. As DNA, the CDR3 is TGTGCCAGCAGCAAATGCATTCGGACTCCTGTTGGAGCCCAGCATTTT. Translated: CASSKCIRTPVGAQHF.

By sample fraction, this clone is medium-sized. The rearrangement uses TRBV10-2 and TRBJ1-1, with D maybe TRBD1 (6 bases). V was pared by 7 bases and J by 8 bases, with 14 bases between. In germline, CDR1 is WSHSY, CDR2 SAAADI. This CDR3 has 12 amino acids. Here the CDR3 DNA reads TGCGCCAGCACGGGGGGCGGCCCGGAAGCTTTCTTT. Translation gives CASTGGGPEAFF.

This clone was seen once. The chain is built from TRBV29-1 and TRBJ1-3; weak D call: TRBD1 (6 bases). The CDR3 consists of 11 residues. Germline V gene lookup returns CDR1 SQVTM and CDR2 ANQGSEA. V was trimmed by 6 bases and J by 4 bases, leaving 7 bases between them. The CDR3 DNA reads TGCAGCGTCGGGACAGGAAACACCATATATTTT. Amino acid sequence: CSVGTGNTIYF. Drawing the rest from reference TRBV29-1 and TRBJ1-3, the complete variable domain is SAVISQKPSRDICQRGTSLTIQCQVDSQVTMMFWYRQQPGQSLTLIATANQGSEATYESGFVIDKFPISRPNLTFSTLTVSNMSPEDSSIYLCSVGTGNTIYFGEGSWLTVV.

This sequence joins TRBV28 and TRBJ2-7; D is perhaps TRBD1 (6 bases). The V and J ends lost 5 bases and 6 bases respectively, with 17 bases between them. The CDR3 sequence is 14 residues long. The V gene's germline CDR1 is MDHEN and CDR2 SYDVKM. In DNA, the CDR3 is TGTGCCAGCAGTCCCCCCCAGGACAGCTCCGAGCAGTACTTC. It translates to CASSPPQDSSEQYF.

Comments on this clone: Relative to the germline gene, one junction end is altered; a read error may explain this. The rearrangement uses TRBV30 and TRBJ2-5, with D tentatively TRBD1 (5 bases). Per the germline V gene, CDR1 is GTSNPN and CDR2 is SVGIG (reference sequence). The CDR3 has 11 amino acids. CDR3 sequence: CARRSGETQYF. The CDR3 DNA follows: TGTGCCCGGAGATCAGGGGAGACCCAGTACTTC.